This T cell receptor (beta chain) was profiled in a study of OX40 agonist ivuxolimab in advanced cancers. Overall study: Patients were treated with intravenous ivuxolimab, dosed at 0.01 to 10 mg/kg and infused every 2 weeks. Age averaged around 60 years (range about 20 to 80), and around 78% were male.

The study, taken as a whole, reports: On average, a greater number of expanded clones characterised CD8+ T cells relative to CD4+. No determination was made of the antigen specificity of the expanded peripheral T cells.

As to this clone: Its antigen is unidentified.

Profiled with immunoSEQ multiplex PCR; TCRdb holds only in-frame clones, not every one. The top ten hold 14% of the sample, which has roughly 80,000 clones, 85% to 95% seen once. Trimming cost V 8 bases and J 0 bases, with 14 bases left between them. This CDR3 region has 15 residues. Germline values: CDR1 LNHDA, CDR2 SQIVND (reference sequence). The material sequenced was CD4+ or CD8+ T cells sorted from blood, taken in a trial of the OX40 agonist ivuxolimab. The chain combines TRBV19 with TRBJ1-5, with D perhaps matching TRBD1 (6 bases). This TCR came from an adult with an advanced solid tumor such as melanoma, head and neck, liver or kidney cancer. The DNA for the CDR3 is TGTGCCAGTCGGACAGCCGTTTATAGCAATCAGCCCCAGCATTTT. Protein: CASRTAVYSNQPQHF.